The T cell receptor (beta chain) described here comes from a study of blood T cell repertoires in COVID-19. Study-level background: The United States, Italy and Spain supplied acute and convalescent COVID-19 samples. The analysed material was cDNA or gDNA that came from T cells, B-cell-depleted T cells, or PBMCs.

This clone was observed once. Per the germline V gene, CDR1 is SQVTM and CDR2 is ANQGSEA. The CDR3 extends over 13 amino acids. The trim removed 6 bases at V and 5 bases at J, leaving 10 bases unmatched. Only in-frame clones appear in the TCRdb table, and some are missing; sequencing was by immunoSEQ multiplex PCR. Found here are approximately 160,000 clones, roughly 84% of them singletons; the top ten hold more than 6.5%. Participants spanned ages about 18 to 89 years and resided in some 22 US areas. The TCR comes from a woman aged 45 to 65 who had recovered from COVID-19. The rearrangement uses TRBV29-1 and TRBJ2-7; 7 bases line up with TRBD1. Sequenced material: PBMCs or T cells enriched from blood (not recorded which). The CDR3 coding sequence is TGCAGCGTGTACAGGGGATTTTTCGACGAGCAGTACTTC. This encodes CSVYRGFFDEQYF.